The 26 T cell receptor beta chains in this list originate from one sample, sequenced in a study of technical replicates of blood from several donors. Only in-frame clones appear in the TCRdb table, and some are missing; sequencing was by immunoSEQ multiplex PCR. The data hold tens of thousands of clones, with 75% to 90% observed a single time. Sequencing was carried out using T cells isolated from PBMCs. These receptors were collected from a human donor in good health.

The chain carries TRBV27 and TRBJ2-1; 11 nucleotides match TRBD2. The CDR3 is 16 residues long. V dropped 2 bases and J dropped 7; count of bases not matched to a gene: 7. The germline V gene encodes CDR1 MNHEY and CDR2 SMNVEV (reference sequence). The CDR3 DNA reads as TGTGCCAGCAGTTTACTTCTAGCGGGAGGATATAATGAGCAGTTCTTC. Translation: CASSLLLAGGYNEQFF.

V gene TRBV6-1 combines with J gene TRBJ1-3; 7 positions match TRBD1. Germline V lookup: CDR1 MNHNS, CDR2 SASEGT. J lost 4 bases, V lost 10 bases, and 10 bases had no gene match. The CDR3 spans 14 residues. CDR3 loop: CATSDRAQGNTIYF. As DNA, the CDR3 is TGTGCCACGAGCGACAGGGCGCAGGGAAACACCATATATTTT.

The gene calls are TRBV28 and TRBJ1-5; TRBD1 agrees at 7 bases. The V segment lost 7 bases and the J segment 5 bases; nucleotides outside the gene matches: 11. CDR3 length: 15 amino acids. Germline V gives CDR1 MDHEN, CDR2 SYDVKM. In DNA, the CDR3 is TGTGCCAGCACCTCAGGGGGTCTAAATGATCAGCCCCAGCATTTT. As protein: CASTSGGLNDQPQHF.

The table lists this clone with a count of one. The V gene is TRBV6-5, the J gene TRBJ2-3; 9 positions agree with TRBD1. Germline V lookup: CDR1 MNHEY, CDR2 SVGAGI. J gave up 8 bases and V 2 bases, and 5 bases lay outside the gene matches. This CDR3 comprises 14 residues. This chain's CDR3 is CASSYGTGLSTQYF. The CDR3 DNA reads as TGTGCCAGCAGTTACGGGACAGGGCTGAGTACGCAGTATTTT.

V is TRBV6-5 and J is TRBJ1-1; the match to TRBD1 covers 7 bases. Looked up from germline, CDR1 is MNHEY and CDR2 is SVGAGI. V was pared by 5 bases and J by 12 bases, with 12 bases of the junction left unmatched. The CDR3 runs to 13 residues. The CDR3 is CASSTGVLWQSFF. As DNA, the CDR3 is TGTGCCAGCAGTACAGGGGTCTTATGGCAATCTTTCTTT.

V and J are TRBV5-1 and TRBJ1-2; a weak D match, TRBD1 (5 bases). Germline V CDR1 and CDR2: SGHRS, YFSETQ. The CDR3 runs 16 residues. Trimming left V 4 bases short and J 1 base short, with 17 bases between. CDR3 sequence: CASSLGRIGDNYGYTF. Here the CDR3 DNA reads TGCGCCAGCAGCCTTGGGCGGATAGGGGATAACTATGGCTACACCTTC.

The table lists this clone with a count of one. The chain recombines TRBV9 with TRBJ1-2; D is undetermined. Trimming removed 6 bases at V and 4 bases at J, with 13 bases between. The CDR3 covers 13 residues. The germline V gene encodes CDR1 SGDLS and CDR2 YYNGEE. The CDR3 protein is CASNSGGLYGYTF. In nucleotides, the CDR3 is TGTGCCAGCAATTCCGGAGGACTCTATGGCTACACCTTC.

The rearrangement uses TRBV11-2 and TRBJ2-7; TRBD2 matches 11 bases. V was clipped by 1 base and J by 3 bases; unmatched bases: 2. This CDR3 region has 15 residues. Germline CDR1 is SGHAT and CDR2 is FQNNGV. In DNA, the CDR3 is TGTGCCAGCAGCTTAGGACTAGCGGGACTCTACGAGCAGTACTTC. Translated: CASSLGLAGLYEQYF.

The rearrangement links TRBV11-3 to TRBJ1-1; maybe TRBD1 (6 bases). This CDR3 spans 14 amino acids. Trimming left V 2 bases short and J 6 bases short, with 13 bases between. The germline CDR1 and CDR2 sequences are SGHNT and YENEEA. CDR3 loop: CASSLLAQGPEAFF. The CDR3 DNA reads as TGTGCCAGCAGCTTATTGGCACAGGGACCTGAAGCTTTCTTT.

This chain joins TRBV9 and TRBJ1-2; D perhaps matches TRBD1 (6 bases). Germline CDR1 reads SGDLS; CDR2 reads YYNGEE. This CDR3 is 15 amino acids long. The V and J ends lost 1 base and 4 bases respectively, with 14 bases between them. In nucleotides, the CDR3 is TGTGCCAGCAGCGTAAGGGGGTCATTGGGCTATGGCTACACCTTC. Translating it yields CASSVRGSLGYGYTF.

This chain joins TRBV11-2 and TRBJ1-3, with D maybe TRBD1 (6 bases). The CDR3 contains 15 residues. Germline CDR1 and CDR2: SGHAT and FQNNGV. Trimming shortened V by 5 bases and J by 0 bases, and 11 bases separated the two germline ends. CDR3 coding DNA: TGTGCCAGCAGCCCCCGGACAGTCTCTGGAAACACCATATATTTT. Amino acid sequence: CASSPRTVSGNTIYF.

CDR3 nucleotide sequence: TGTGCCAGCAGCTTTGGGGGTCAGGGGGGCAACACTGAAGCTTTCTTT. Amino acids: CASSFGGQGGNTEAFF. The chain combines TRBV11-2 with TRBJ1-1; TRBD1 aligns across 7 bases. The CDR3 runs 16 residues. CDR1 and CDR2 from the germline V gene are SGHAT and FQNNGV. J lost 2 bases, V lost 3 bases, and 9 bases had no gene match.

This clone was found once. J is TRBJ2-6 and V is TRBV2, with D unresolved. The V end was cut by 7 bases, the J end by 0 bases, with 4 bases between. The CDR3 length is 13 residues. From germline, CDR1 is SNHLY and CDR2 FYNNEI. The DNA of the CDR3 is TGTGCCAGCAAACTCTCTGGGGCCAACGTCCTGACTTTC. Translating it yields CASKLSGANVLTF.

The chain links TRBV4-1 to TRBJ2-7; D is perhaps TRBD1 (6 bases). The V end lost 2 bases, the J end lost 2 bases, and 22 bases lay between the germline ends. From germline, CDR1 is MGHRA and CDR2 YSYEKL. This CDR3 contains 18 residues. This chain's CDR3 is CASSQFGQPLRSTYEQYF. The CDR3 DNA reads TGCGCCAGCAGCCAATTTGGACAGCCCCTCAGGAGCACCTACGAGCAGTACTTC.

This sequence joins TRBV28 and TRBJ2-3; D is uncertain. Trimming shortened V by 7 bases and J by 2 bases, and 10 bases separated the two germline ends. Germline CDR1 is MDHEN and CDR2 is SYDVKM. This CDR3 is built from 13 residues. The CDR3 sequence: CASNELSTDTQYF. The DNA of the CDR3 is TGTGCCAGCAACGAACTCTCCACAGATACGCAGTATTTT.

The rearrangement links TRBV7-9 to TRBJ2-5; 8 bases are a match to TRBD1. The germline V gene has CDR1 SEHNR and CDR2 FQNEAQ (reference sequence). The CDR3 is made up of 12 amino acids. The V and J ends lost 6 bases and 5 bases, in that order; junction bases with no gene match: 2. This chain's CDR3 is CASSDRGETQYF. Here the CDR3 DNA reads TGTGCCAGCAGTGACAGGGGCGAGACCCAGTACTTC.

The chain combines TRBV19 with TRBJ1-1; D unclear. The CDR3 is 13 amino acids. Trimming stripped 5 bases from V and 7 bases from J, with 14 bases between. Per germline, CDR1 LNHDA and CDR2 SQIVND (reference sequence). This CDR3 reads CASSPGVYYEAFF. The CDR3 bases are TGTGCCAGTAGTCCCGGGGTATATTATGAAGCTTTCTTT.

The CDR3 DNA sequence: TGCAGCGTCTTACAGAGTAACACTGAAGCTTTCTTT. Its translation is CSVLQSNTEAFF. The chain recombines TRBV29-1 with TRBJ1-1, with unresolved D. V lost 6 bases, J lost 2 bases, and 10 bases lay in between. This CDR3 has 12 amino acids. Germline V gene sequence: CDR1 SQVTM, CDR2 ANQGSEA.

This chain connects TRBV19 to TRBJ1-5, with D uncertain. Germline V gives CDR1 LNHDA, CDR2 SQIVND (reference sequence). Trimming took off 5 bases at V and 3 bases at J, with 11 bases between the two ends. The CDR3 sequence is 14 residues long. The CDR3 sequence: CASSVQATNQPQHF. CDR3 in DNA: TGTGCCAGTAGTGTCCAGGCCACCAATCAGCCCCAGCATTTT.

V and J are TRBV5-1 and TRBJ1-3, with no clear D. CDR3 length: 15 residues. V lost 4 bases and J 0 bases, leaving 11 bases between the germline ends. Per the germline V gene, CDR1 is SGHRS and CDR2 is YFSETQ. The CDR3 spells CASSPTTLSGNTIYF. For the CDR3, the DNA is TGCGCCAGCAGCCCAACGACACTCTCTGGAAACACCATATATTTT.

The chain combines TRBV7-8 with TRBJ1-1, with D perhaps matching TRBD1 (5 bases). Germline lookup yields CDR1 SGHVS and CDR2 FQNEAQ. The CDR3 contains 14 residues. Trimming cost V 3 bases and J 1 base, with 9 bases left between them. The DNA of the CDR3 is TGTGCCAGCAGCTTTCTAGACAGGAACACTGAAGCTTTCTTT. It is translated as CASSFLDRNTEAFF.

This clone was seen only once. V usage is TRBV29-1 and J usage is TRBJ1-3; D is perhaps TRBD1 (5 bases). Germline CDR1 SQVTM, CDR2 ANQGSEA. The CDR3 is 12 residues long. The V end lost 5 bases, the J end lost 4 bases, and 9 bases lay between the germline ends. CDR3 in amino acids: CSVPGWGNTIYF. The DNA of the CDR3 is TGCAGCGTTCCAGGGTGGGGAAACACCATATATTTT.

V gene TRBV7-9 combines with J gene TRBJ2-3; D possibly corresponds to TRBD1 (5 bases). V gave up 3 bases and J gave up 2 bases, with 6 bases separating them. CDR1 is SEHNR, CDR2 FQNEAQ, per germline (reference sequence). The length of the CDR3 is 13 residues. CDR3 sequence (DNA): TGTGCCAGCAGCTTCAGGGACACAGATACGCAGTATTTT. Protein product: CASSFRDTDTQYF. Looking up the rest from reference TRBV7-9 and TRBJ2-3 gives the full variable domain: DTGVSQNPRHKITKRGQNVTFRCDPISEHNRLYWYRQTLGQGPEFLTYFQNEAQLEKSRLLSDRFSAERPKGSFSTLEIQRTEQGDSAMYLCASSFRDTDTQYFGPGTRLTVL.

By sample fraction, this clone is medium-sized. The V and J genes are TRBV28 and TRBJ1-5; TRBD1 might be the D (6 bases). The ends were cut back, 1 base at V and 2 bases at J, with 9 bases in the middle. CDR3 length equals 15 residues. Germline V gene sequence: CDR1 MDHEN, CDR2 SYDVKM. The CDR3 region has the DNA TGTGCCAGCAGTTTATTACAGGGTGGCAATCAGCCCCAGCATTTT. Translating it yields CASSLLQGGNQPQHF. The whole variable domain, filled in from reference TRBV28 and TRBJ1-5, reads DVKVTQSSRYLVKRTGEKVFLECVQDMDHENMFWYRQDPGLGLRLIYFSYDVKMKEKGDIPEGYSVSREKKERFSLILESASTNQTSMYLCASSLLQGGNQPQHFGDGTRLSIL.

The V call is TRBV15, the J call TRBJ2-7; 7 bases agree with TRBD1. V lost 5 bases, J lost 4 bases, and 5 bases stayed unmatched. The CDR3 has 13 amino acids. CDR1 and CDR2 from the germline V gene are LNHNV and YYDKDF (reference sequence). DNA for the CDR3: TGTGCCACCAGCGAGGGGGCTGGGTACGAGCAGTACTTC. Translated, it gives CATSEGAGYEQYF.

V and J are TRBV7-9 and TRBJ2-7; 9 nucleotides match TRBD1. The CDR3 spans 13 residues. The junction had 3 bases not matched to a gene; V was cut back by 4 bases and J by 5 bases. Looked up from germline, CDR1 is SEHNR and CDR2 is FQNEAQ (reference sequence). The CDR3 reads CASSWDRAHEQYF. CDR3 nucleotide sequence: TGTGCCAGCAGCTGGGACAGGGCCCACGAGCAGTACTTC.